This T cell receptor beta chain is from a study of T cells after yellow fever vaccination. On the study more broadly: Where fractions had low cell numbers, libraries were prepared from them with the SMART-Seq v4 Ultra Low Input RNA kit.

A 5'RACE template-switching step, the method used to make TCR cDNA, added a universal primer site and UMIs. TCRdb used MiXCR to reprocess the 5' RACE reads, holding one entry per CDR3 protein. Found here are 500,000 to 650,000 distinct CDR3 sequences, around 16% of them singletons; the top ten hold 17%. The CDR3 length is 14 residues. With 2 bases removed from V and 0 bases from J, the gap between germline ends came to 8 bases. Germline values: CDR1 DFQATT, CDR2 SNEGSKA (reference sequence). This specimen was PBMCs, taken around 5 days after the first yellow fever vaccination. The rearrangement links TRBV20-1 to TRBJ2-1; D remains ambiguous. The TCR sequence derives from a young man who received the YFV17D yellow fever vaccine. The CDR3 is CSARSLSSYNEQFF. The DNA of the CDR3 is TGCAGTGCTAGATCTCTAAGCTCCTACAATGAGCAGTTCTTC.